The 28 T cell receptor beta chains below were found in one sample sequenced in a study of OX40 agonist ivuxolimab in advanced cancers. Assay used: immunoSEQ multiplex PCR; TCRdb lists only in-frame clones, some missing. The sample has some 67,000 clones, roughly 85% seen once; the top ten hold about 0.83%. The sequencing here drew on CD4+ or CD8+ T cells sorted from blood, taken in a trial of the OX40 agonist ivuxolimab. These receptors all stem from an adult with an advanced solid tumor such as melanoma, head and neck, liver or kidney cancer.

The rearrangement links TRBV5-1 to TRBJ1-4, with 7 bases matching TRBD1. V lost 4 bases to trimming and J lost 6 bases; unmatched junction nucleotides: 6. The germline V gene has CDR1 SGHRS and CDR2 YFSETQ. The length of the CDR3 is 14 residues. CDR3 loop: CASSRDRGYEKLFF. CDR3 coding DNA: TGCGCCAGCAGCCGGGACAGAGGCTATGAAAAACTGTTTTTT.

J is TRBJ2-7 and V is TRBV5-1; unclear D gene. CDR3 size: 14 residues. Germline loops: CDR1 SGHRS, CDR2 YFSETQ. V was pared by 0 bases and J by 7 bases, with 14 bases between. The CDR3 sequence is CASSLGMSLEEQYF. The CDR3 nucleotides are TGCGCCAGCAGCTTGGGGATGTCTTTGGAAGAGCAGTACTTC.

CDR3: CASRRHLNTEAFF. DNA of the CDR3: TGTGCCAGCAGGCGACACCTCAACACTGAAGCTTTCTTT. The chain uses TRBV6-1 and TRBJ1-1, with unresolved D. In germline, CDR1 is MNHNS, CDR2 SASEGT. V lost 6 bases to trimming and J lost 2 bases, with 10 bases between them. This CDR3 region has 13 residues.

The chain recombines TRBV11-2 with TRBJ1-1, with a tentative D call TRBD1 (6 bases). In germline, CDR1 is SGHAT, CDR2 FQNNGV. The CDR3 totals 15 residues. V was cut by 0 bases and J by 4 bases, with 12 bases left in between. The CDR3 DNA follows: TGTGCCAGCAGCTTAGATCGTCGGGGGCGCACTGAAGCTTTCTTT. Encoded protein: CASSLDRRGRTEAFF.

The chain is built from TRBV29-1 and TRBJ2-7; D gene unclear. The germline V gene encodes CDR1 SQVTM and CDR2 ANQGSEA. This CDR3 comprises 13 residues. The V end lost 4 bases, the J end lost 2 bases, and 12 bases lay between the germline ends. CDR3 DNA sequence: TGCAGCGTTGGTGGCGTTTCCCCCTACGAGCAGTACTTC. Its protein is CSVGGVSPYEQYF.

The chain links TRBV7-6 to TRBJ2-3; D remains ambiguous. V was shortened by 2 bases and J by 4 bases, with 10 bases between the two germline ends. The CDR3 has 14 residues. Germline CDR1 is SGHVS and CDR2 is FNYEAQ. The CDR3 loop is CASSLRVRADTQYF. The CDR3 bases are TGTGCCAGCAGCTTAAGGGTTCGGGCAGATACGCAGTATTTT.

This clone was counted a few times. This chain connects TRBV28 to TRBJ1-1; unclear D gene. The CDR3 sequence is 12 residues long. Per germline, CDR1 MDHEN and CDR2 SYDVKM. Deletions cut 1 base from V and 2 bases from J, with 2 bases between. The CDR3 bases are TGTGCCAGCAGTTTATTCAACACTGAAGCTTTCTTT. Translation gives CASSLFNTEAFF.

The rearrangement uses TRBV5-1 and TRBJ1-1, with TRBD1 matching over 7 bases. V lost 4 bases and J lost 2; bases outside the gene matches: 11. Per germline, CDR1 SGHRS and CDR2 YFSETQ. The CDR3 extends over 16 amino acids. The CDR3 nucleotides read TGCGCCAGCAGCCTGCCCCAGGGGGAGGGAAACACTGAAGCTTTCTTT. This codes for CASSLPQGEGNTEAFF. The entire variable domain, with the rest obtained from reference TRBV5-1 and TRBJ1-1, is as follows: KAGVTQTPRYLIKTRGQQVTLSCSPISGHRSVSWYQQTPGQGLQFLFEYFSETQRNKGNFPGRFSGRQFSNSRSEMNVSTLELGDSALYLCASSLPQGEGNTEAFFGQGTRLTVV.

The J gene is TRBJ2-5, the V gene TRBV5-1; 8 bases fit TRBD2. The CDR3 loop spans 14 amino acids. The germline gives CDR1 SGHRS, CDR2 YFSETQ. Trimming removed 3 bases from V and 5 bases from J; junction bases left unmatched: 6. CDR3 region: CASSSAGTRETQYF. CDR3 sequence (DNA): TGCGCCAGCAGCTCCGCCGGGACTAGGGAGACCCAGTACTTC. The variable domain in full, with the rest retrieved from reference TRBV5-1 and TRBJ2-5, is KAGVTQTPRYLIKTRGQQVTLSCSPISGHRSVSWYQQTPGQGLQFLFEYFSETQRNKGNFPGRFSGRQFSNSRSEMNVSTLELGDSALYLCASSSAGTRETQYFGPGTRLLVL.

The chain carries TRBV30 and TRBJ2-2; D remains ambiguous. V was clipped by 2 bases and J by 7 bases, with 14 bases between them. This CDR3 region has 14 residues. Germline V gives CDR1 GTSNPN, CDR2 SVGIG (reference sequence). This chain's CDR3 is CAWSLDIGVGELFF. CDR3 DNA sequence: TGTGCCTGGAGTCTAGATATAGGAGTCGGGGAGCTGTTTTTT.

This clone was picked up a small number of times. V gene TRBV30 combines with J gene TRBJ2-3, with D perhaps matching TRBD2 (5 bases). Germline loops: CDR1 GTSNPN, CDR2 SVGIG (reference sequence). The CDR3 has 15 amino acids. Trimming left V 7 bases short and J 6 bases short, with 23 bases between. CDR3 sequence (DNA): TGTGCCTCGGCGGGTGGTGGGCTTACGCGGGATACGCAGTATTTT. Translating gives CASAGGGLTRDTQYF.

The chain carries TRBV5-6 and TRBJ1-1, with D possibly matching TRBD1 (5 bases). CDR1 and CDR2 from the germline V gene are SGHDT and YYEEEE. The V and J ends lost 0 bases and 4 bases respectively, with 7 bases between them. The CDR3 is 13 amino acids. CDR3 sequence (DNA): TGTGCCAGCAGCTTGGCAGGGACCACTGAAGCTTTCTTT. This codes for CASSLAGTTEAFF.

V and J are TRBV29-1 and TRBJ2-2; 8 bases match TRBD1. The V gene end was trimmed by 5 bases and the J gene end by 1 base; junction bases not matched to a gene: 3. This CDR3 spans 14 amino acids. CDR1 SQVTM and CDR2 ANQGSEA come from the germline V gene. The CDR3 sequence: CSVPGQVNTGELFF. The CDR3 DNA reads as TGCAGCGTTCCGGGACAGGTGAACACCGGGGAGCTGTTTTTT.

This clone was recorded a few times. This chain joins TRBV7-9 and TRBJ1-6; D is perhaps TRBD1 (5 bases). V lost 6 bases to trimming and J lost 5 bases, with 14 bases between them. The CDR3 length is 15 residues. CDR1 SEHNR and CDR2 FQNEAQ come from the germline V gene (reference sequence). The CDR3 is CASRFRDRDNSPLHF. The CDR3, as DNA: TGTGCCAGCAGATTCCGGGACCGCGATAATTCACCCCTCCACTTT.

This sequence joins TRBV9 and TRBJ2-1; weak D call: TRBD2 (6 bases). The germline V gene encodes CDR1 SGDLS and CDR2 YYNGEE. The CDR3 extends over 16 amino acids. V was shortened by 4 bases and J by 4 bases, with 18 bases between the two germline ends. CDR3: CASSLSGLSPYNEQFF. The CDR3 DNA follows: TGTGCCAGCAGCCTTTCGGGACTCTCCCCGTACAATGAGCAGTTCTTC.

V gene TRBV11-2 combines with J gene TRBJ2-7; TRBD2 is a possible D gene (6 bases). From germline, CDR1 is SGHAT and CDR2 FQNNGV. CDR3 size: 14 residues. Trimming pared 5 bases from V and 9 bases from J, leaving 20 bases between. The CDR3 bases are TGTGCCAGCAGCCCCTTTAGTGGGGGAGGCGGGCAGTACTTC. Amino acids: CASSPFSGGGGQYF.

The V gene is TRBV30, the J gene TRBJ1-1; D is perhaps TRBD1 (6 bases). CDR3 size: 17 residues. The germline V and J ends were trimmed by 2 bases and 5 bases, with 24 bases remaining between them. The germline V gene encodes CDR1 GTSNPN and CDR2 SVGIG (reference sequence). This chain's CDR3 is CAWSSQYRATLDTEAFF. CDR3 sequence (DNA): TGTGCCTGGAGTTCGCAATACAGGGCTACCCTTGATACTGAAGCTTTCTTT.

V and J are TRBV25-1 and TRBJ1-2; TRBD1 is a possible D gene (5 bases). The V end lost 4 bases, the J end lost 5 bases, and 23 bases lay between the germline ends. CDR1 and CDR2 from the germline V gene are MGHDK and SYGVNS. The length of the CDR3 is 17 residues. CDR3 nucleotides: TGTGCCAGCAGTGCGATCGGACGGAGAGCGGGGGGGTATGGCTACACCTTC. Protein: CASSAIGRRAGGYGYTF.

This chain links TRBV7-9 with TRBJ2-1; 7 nucleotides agree with TRBD1. There are 15 residues in the CDR3. The V segment lost 6 bases and the J segment 5 bases; nucleotides outside the gene matches: 10. The V gene's germline CDR1 is SEHNR and CDR2 FQNEAQ (reference sequence). CDR3 protein: CASRSRGQKNNEQFF. Here the CDR3 DNA reads TGTGCCAGCAGATCTCGGGGACAGAAGAACAATGAGCAGTTCTTC.

This clone has more than one count but fewer than ten. This rearrangement joins TRBV28 to TRBJ1-2; possible D gene TRBD1, 5 bases. This CDR3 is 12 amino acids long. Germline-derived CDR1 and CDR2 are MDHEN and SYDVKM. Trimming shortened V by 5 bases and J by 7 bases, and 11 bases separated the two germline ends. CDR3 region: CASSLSGGGYTF. In DNA, the CDR3 is TGTGCCAGCAGTCTCTCTGGGGGTGGCTACACCTTC.

This sequence joins TRBV5-4 and TRBJ2-3, with 9 bases matching TRBD2. There are 15 residues in the CDR3. Germline-derived CDR1 and CDR2 are SGHNT and YYREEE (reference sequence). J was trimmed by 5 bases and V by 5 bases; bases with no gene match: 9. This CDR3 reads CASRQGLAPGDTQYF. For the CDR3, the DNA is TGTGCCAGCAGGCAGGGACTAGCCCCGGGAGATACGCAGTATTTT.

V usage is TRBV1 and J usage is TRBJ2-7; TRBD1 was called by the table and not checked on the DNA. TRBV1 is listed as a pseudogene. CDR3 length: 16 amino acids. The CDR3 sequence is CTSSREVTGPSYEQYF. CDR3 DNA sequence: TGCACCAGCAGCCGAGAGGTCACAGGTCCCTCCTACGAGCAGTACTTC.

The chain is built from TRBV5-6 and TRBJ1-4; D is uncertain. This CDR3 has 16 amino acids. Trimming shortened V by 2 bases and J by 7 bases, and 18 bases separated the two germline ends. In germline, CDR1 is SGHDT, CDR2 YYEEEE. This CDR3 is CASSLLSARGSEKLFF. Written as DNA, the CDR3 is TGTGCCAGCAGCTTATTATCGGCCCGAGGGAGTGAAAAACTGTTTTTT.

This clone was counted between two and nine times. J is TRBJ2-4 and V is TRBV4-3; 7 nucleotides match TRBD2. The junction had 7 bases not matched to a gene; V was cut back by 2 bases and J by 3 bases. The germline V gene encodes CDR1 LGHNA and CDR2 YSLEER. The CDR3 loop spans 16 amino acids. The CDR3 spells CASSQSPGEGKNIQYF. The CDR3 nucleotides read TGCGCCAGCAGCCAATCACCTGGGGAGGGCAAAAACATTCAGTACTTC.

The V gene is TRBV5-1, the J gene TRBJ2-3; 12 bases are shared with TRBD2. The CDR3 spans 15 residues. Germline V gene sequence: CDR1 SGHRS, CDR2 YFSETQ. Trimming at V came to 4 bases and at J to 3 bases, leaving 3 bases not matched to a gene. The CDR3 region is CASSPGLAGTDTQYF. The DNA for the CDR3 is TGCGCCAGCAGCCCCGGACTAGCGGGAACAGATACGCAGTATTTT.

The chain recombines TRBV10-1 with TRBJ2-6, with D unclear. This CDR3 comprises 18 residues. Between the trimmed V and J ends, which lost 3 bases and 5 bases, there was a span of 20 bases. Germline V gene lookup returns CDR1 WNHNN and CDR2 SYGVQD (reference sequence). As DNA, the CDR3 is TGCGCCAGCAGTGACATAGCAATCGCACAAAGTCGGGCCAACGTCCTGACTTTC. Translation gives CASSDIAIAQSRANVLTF.

The J gene is TRBJ2-7, the V gene TRBV7-9; 9 nucleotides agree with TRBD1. The CDR3 runs to 14 residues. CDR1 is SEHNR, CDR2 FQNEAQ, per germline (reference sequence). The V segment lost 4 bases and the J segment 5 bases; nucleotides outside the gene matches: 6. The CDR3 here is CASSSSGTGHEQYF. CDR3 in DNA: TGTGCCAGCAGCTCTTCCGGGACAGGGCACGAGCAGTACTTC.

The chain has TRBV27 and TRBJ1-2; D ambiguous. The germline V and J ends were trimmed by 0 bases and 3 bases, with 14 bases remaining between them. The CDR3 is 16 amino acids. Germline values: CDR1 MNHEY, CDR2 SMNVEV (reference sequence). DNA for the CDR3: TGTGCCAGCAGTTTATCCGCGTCAGTTATTTACTATGGCTACACCTTC. Protein sequence: CASSLSASVIYYGYTF.